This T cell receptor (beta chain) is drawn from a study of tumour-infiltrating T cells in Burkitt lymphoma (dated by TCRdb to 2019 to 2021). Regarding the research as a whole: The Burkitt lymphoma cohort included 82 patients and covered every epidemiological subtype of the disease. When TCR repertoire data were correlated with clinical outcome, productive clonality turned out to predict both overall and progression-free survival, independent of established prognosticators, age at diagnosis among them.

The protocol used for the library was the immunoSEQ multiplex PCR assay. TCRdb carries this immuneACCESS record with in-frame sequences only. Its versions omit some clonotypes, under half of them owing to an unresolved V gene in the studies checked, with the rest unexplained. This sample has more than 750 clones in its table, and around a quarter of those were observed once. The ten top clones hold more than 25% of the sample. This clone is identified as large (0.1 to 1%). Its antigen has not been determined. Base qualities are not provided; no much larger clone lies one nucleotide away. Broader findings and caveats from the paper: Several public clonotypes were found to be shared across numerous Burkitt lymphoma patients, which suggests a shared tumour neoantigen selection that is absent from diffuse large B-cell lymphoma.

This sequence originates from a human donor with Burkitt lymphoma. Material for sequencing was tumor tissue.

Read as DNA, the sequence is TGTGCCAGCAGCTACGGGACAGAGTATCCCCTCCACTTT. Its protein product is CASSYGTEYPLHF. The chain joins TRBV5-8 to TRBJ1-6; TRBD1 aligns with 7 central bases. From V the trimming removes 3 bases and from J it removes 13 bases, while the gene matches leave 7 bases of the junction unaccounted for. CDR1 and CDR2 are drawn from the germline V gene: SGHTS, YDEGEE. The CDR3 sequence holds 13 residues, the cysteine and phenylalanine included. Left in the record is the CDR3 DNA by itself, 39 bases read in frame from the first base.